These T cell receptor beta chains were read from a single sample in a study of cytomegalovirus exposure and HLA in healthy donors. Assay: immunoSEQ multiplex PCR; the TCRdb copy retains only in-frame clones and omits some. The sample includes about 130,000 clones, 75% to 85% of them seen just once. The sample comprised PBMCs. These receptors all stem from a man aged 35 to 55 in good health and CMV-seronegative. Each CDR3 is given with its conserved first and last residue. A D gene is named only where the DNA matches it firmly. Size tells how often a clone was seen (once, few, many) or the class of an expanded clone, and some rows leave it out.

cdr3_aa cdr3_nt v_call d_call j_call clone_size
CASSPAGISNSPLHF TGCGCCAGCAGCCCTGCAGGGATTTCTAATTCACCCCTCCACTTT TRBV5-1 - TRBJ1-6 -
CASSVGTAADTQYF TGTGCCAGCAGCGTCGGGACAGCAGCGGATACGCAGTATTTT TRBV9 TRBD1 TRBJ2-3 -
CASTGGTDEKLFF TGTGCCAGCACAGGTGGGACAGATGAAAAACTGTTTTTT TRBV7-9 TRBD1 TRBJ1-4 -
CASSAYLDTQYF TGTGCCAGCAGCGCGTACTTGGATACGCAGTATTTT TRBV9 - TRBJ2-3 few
CASSGGAGGTDTQYF TGTGCCAGCAGTGGGGGAGCGGGGGGCACAGATACGCAGTATTTT TRBV6-1 TRBD2 TRBJ2-3 -
CASSLISGESSYNSPLHF TGTGCCAGCAGCTTAATCAGCGGCGAGAGCTCCTATAATTCACCCCTCCACTTT TRBV7-9 - TRBJ1-6 -
CSVETPSSYNEQFF TGCAGCGTTGAAACCCCGAGCTCCTACAATGAGCAGTTCTTC TRBV29-1 - TRBJ2-1 few
CASSPQSSTDTQYF TGTGCCAGCAGCCCCCAGTCGTCCACAGATACGCAGTATTTT TRBV11-2 - TRBJ2-3 few
CASSLRSGVSITEAFF TGCGCCAGCAGCTTGAGGTCAGGGGTATCAATCACTGAAGCTTTCTTT TRBV5-1 - TRBJ1-1 once
CASSRTGGNSGNTIYF TGCGCCAGCAGCCGAACAGGGGGCAACTCTGGAAACACCATATATTTT TRBV5-1 TRBD1 TRBJ1-3 once
CASDPGTAGAEAFF TGTGCCAGCGACCCCGGGACAGCAGGAGCTGAAGCTTTCTTT TRBV6-1 TRBD1 TRBJ1-1 -
CASSYQGAVYNEQFF TGTGCCAGCAGTTACCAGGGGGCGGTCTACAATGAGCAGTTCTTC TRBV6-5 TRBD1 TRBJ2-1 -
CASSEALLGQNTEAFF TGTGCCAGCAGTGAAGCGCTTCTGGGACAGAACACTGAAGCTTTCTTT TRBV6-1 - TRBJ1-1 -
CASSSGQNTQETQYF TGCGCCAGCAGCTCGGGACAGAACACCCAAGAGACCCAGTACTTC TRBV5-1 TRBD1 TRBJ2-5 -
CASNNRDSSLFYTF TGTGCCAGCAATAACCGGGACAGCTCTCTCTTCTACACCTTC TRBV28 TRBD1 TRBJ1-2 -
CTSSPHPTSGREPEQYF TGCACCAGCAGCCCGCATCCGACTAGCGGGAGGGAACCCGAGCAGTACTTC TRBV1 - TRBJ2-7 -
CASSRREDNYEQYF TGTGCCAGCAGTCGCAGGGAGGACAACTACGAGCAGTACTTC TRBV6-1 - TRBJ2-7 -
CASSLWAGRYEQYF TGTGCCAGCAGTTTATGGGCGGGGCGATACGAGCAGTACTTC TRBV28 - TRBJ2-7 -
CASSFDRAPYNEQFF TGTGCCAGCAGCTTTGACAGGGCCCCCTACAATGAGCAGTTCTTC TRBV7-9 TRBD1 TRBJ2-1 few
CASSPWGAEETYEQYF TGTGCCAGCAGCCCGTGGGGAGCGGAGGAAACCTACGAGCAGTACTTC TRBV6-6 - TRBJ2-7 -
CASSLGAGETQYF TGTGCCAGCAGCTTAGGTGCGGGAGAGACCCAGTACTTC TRBV7-2 - TRBJ2-5 -
CASTPGVGSAYNEQFF TGTGCCAGTACCCCGGGGGTGGGGTCGGCCTACAATGAGCAGTTCTTC TRBV19 - TRBJ2-1 -
CASSYLNTDTQYF TGTGCCAGCAGTTACTTAAACACAGATACGCAGTATTTT TRBV6-6 - TRBJ2-3 -
CASSPPGSRTGGNEQFF TGTGCCAGCTCACCACCGGGGTCCCGGACAGGGGGAAATGAGCAGTTCTTC TRBV18 TRBD1 TRBJ2-1 -
CASSQPGLAGGSYEQYF TGTGCCAGCAGCCAACCTGGACTAGCGGGGGGCTCCTACGAGCAGTACTTC TRBV4-2 TRBD2 TRBJ2-7 -
CASTPSLGGSYEQYF TGTGCCAGCACCCCCTCATTGGGGGGTAGCTACGAGCAGTACTTC TRBV6-1 - TRBJ2-7 few
CASTPGTTNSPLHF TGCGCCAGCACCCCCGGGACAACCAATTCACCCCTCCACTTT TRBV5-1 - TRBJ1-6 -
CASSPLGSSYNEQFF TGTGCCAGCAGCCCGTTGGGGAGCTCCTACAATGAGCAGTTCTTC TRBV7-9 - TRBJ2-1 -
CASSSGTGINEQFF TGCGCCAGCAGCTCCGGGACAGGTATCAATGAGCAGTTCTTC TRBV10-1 TRBD1 TRBJ2-1 -
CASSYSGTSIYEQYF TGTGCCAGCAGTTACTCGGGGACTAGTATTTACGAGCAGTACTTC TRBV6-6 TRBD2 TRBJ2-7 -
CASSQGRGSTNEQFF TGTGCCAGCAGCCAAGGAAGGGGGAGTACCAATGAGCAGTTCTTC TRBV4-2 - TRBJ2-1 few
CAWNRDTNSPLHF TGTGCCTGGAACCGGGACACTAATTCACCCCTCCACTTT TRBV30 - TRBJ1-6 -
CASSFPGFGYTF TGCGCCAGCAGCTTCCCAGGGTTCGGCTACACCTTC TRBV5-1 - TRBJ1-2 -
CATSRDWVSGEQYF TGTGCCACCAGCAGAGATTGGGTATCGGGCGAGCAGTACTTC TRBV15 - TRBJ2-7 -
CASSLGIQGWGYTF TGTGCCAGCAGCTTAGGGATACAGGGTTGGGGCTACACCTTC TRBV7-2 - TRBJ1-2 -
CASSPTGGGSPLHF TGTGCCAGCAGCCCTACAGGGGGCGGTTCACCCCTCCACTTT TRBV6-6 TRBD1 TRBJ1-6 -
CASSEPGQGAREQYF TGTGCCAGCAGTGAACCGGGACAGGGGGCGCGGGAGCAGTACTTC TRBV6-1 TRBD1 TRBJ2-7 -
CASSPGQGNTEAFF TGTGCCAGCAGCCCGGGACAGGGGAACACTGAAGCTTTCTTT TRBV2 TRBD1 TRBJ1-1 -
CASSRASPDTQYF TGTGCCAGCAGCAGAGCGTCCCCGGATACGCAGTATTTT TRBV6-6 - TRBJ2-3 -
CAASSAGGTYEQYF TGCGCCGCCTCCTCGGCGGGGGGGACTTACGAGCAGTACTTC TRBV10-2 TRBD2 TRBJ2-7 -
CASSEYGRKTYEQCF TGCGCCAGCAGTGAGTACGGGAGGAAGACCTACGAGCAGTGCTTC TRBV10-1 TRBD2 TRBJ2-7 -
CASSWGEGQPQHF TGTGCCAGCAGTTGGGGGGAGGGTCAGCCCCAGCATTTT TRBV28 - TRBJ1-5 -
CASSPRTGAYEQYF TGTGCCAGCAGCCCCCGGACGGGAGCCTACGAGCAGTACTTC TRBV11-3 - TRBJ2-7 -
CAWSGTGISYEQYF TGTGCCTGGAGTGGGACAGGGATCTCCTACGAGCAGTACTTC TRBV30 TRBD1 TRBJ2-7 -
CAISGTSGDYEQYF TGTGCCATCAGTGGCACTAGCGGGGACTACGAGCAGTACTTC TRBV10-3 TRBD2 TRBJ2-7 -
CASSYQRGASTEAFF TGTGCCAGCAGTTACCAACGGGGGGCGAGCACTGAAGCTTTCTTT TRBV6-5 - TRBJ1-1 few
CASSRGVEQYF TGTGCCAGCAGCCGGGGGGTGGAGCAGTACTTC TRBV14 - TRBJ2-7 -
CASSDQGLGYGYTF TGTGCCAGCAGTGACCAGGGGCTTGGTTATGGCTACACCTTC TRBV2 - TRBJ1-2 -
CAWRDTGGVETQYF TGTGCCTGGAGGGACACAGGGGGCGTAGAGACCCAGTACTTC TRBV30 TRBD1 TRBJ2-5 few
CASSPGTGEETQYF TGTGCCAGCAGTCCCGGGACTGGCGAAGAGACCCAGTACTTC TRBV6-1 - TRBJ2-5 -
CASSEGQGEQFF TGTGCCAGCAGTGAAGGTCAGGGTGAGCAGTTCTTC TRBV6-1 - TRBJ2-1 -
CASSLRGAGGPYNEQFF TGTGCCAGCAGCCTCAGGGGAGCGGGAGGTCCCTACAATGAGCAGTTCTTC TRBV9 TRBD2 TRBJ2-1 -
CASSLARVNTGELFF TGTGCCAGCAGCTTAGCCCGCGTTAACACCGGGGAGCTGTTTTTT TRBV7-2 - TRBJ2-2 -
CATDRGARETQYF TGTGCCACAGACAGGGGAGCTAGAGAGACCCAGTACTTC TRBV2 TRBD1 TRBJ2-5 -
CASRSEGGQPQHF TGTGCCAGCAGGTCGGAGGGCGGTCAGCCCCAGCATTTT TRBV6-1 - TRBJ1-5 -
CASSLAEEAYGYTF TGCGCCAGCAGCTTGGCCGAGGAGGCCTATGGCTACACCTTC TRBV5-1 - TRBJ1-2 -
CATSSRTVPPYEQYF TGTGCCACCAGCAGCCGGACAGTTCCCCCCTACGAGCAGTACTTC TRBV15 - TRBJ2-7 -